The entry below describes one T cell receptor beta chain. The repertoire was sequenced with immunoSEQ multiplex PCR; TCRdb's copy has only in-frame clones and lacks some. The profile covers roughly 70,000 clones, with approximately 96% appearing a single time and roughly 1.5% taken by the ten largest. These data are taken from a study of cytomegalovirus exposure and HLA in healthy donors. V was trimmed by 8 bases and J by 2 bases, leaving 10 bases between them. The germline V gene encodes CDR1 MNHEY and CDR2 SVGAGI. This CDR3 has 12 amino acids. The clonotype comes from a young woman in good health and CMV-seropositive. Sequencing used PBMCs. The J gene is TRBJ2-7, the V gene TRBV6-5; D uncertain. Here the CDR3 DNA reads TGTGCCAGCCGAGCAGGCCCCTACGAGCAGTACTTC. It specifies CASRAGPYEQYF.